The clone carrying this T cell receptor (beta chain) was counted at least ten times. Its antigen is as yet unknown. These data originate in a study of molecular identifiers for immune sequencing clone quantification. Notes on the study in general: Highly expanded clones may be undercounted when identical TCR molecules share barcodes. One cell's worth of spiked Jurkat TCR RNA was reportedly detectable among 970,000 or so naive cells.

TCRdb processed the PCR reads anew with MiXCR; each CDR3 protein has one entry. The sample has around 480,000 distinct CDR3 sequences, around 23% seen once. V lost 3 bases and J lost 2; bases outside the gene matches: 4. CDR3 length: 15 residues. Germline CDR1 and CDR2: DFQATT and SNEGSKA (reference sequence). Based on a CD8+CD4-CCR7+CD45RA+ profile, naive CD8 T cells were sorted. The clonotype was recovered from a human donor in good health. Some libraries in this study had Jurkat cell RNA spiked in. V usage is TRBV20-1 and J usage is TRBJ2-3, with 11 positions matching TRBD2. Sequencing was carried out using naive CD8+ T cells from blood, with Jurkat cell RNA spiked in. Subset indicated: FACS-sorted CD8+CD4-CCR7+CD45RA+ naive T cells. CDR3 DNA: TGCAGTGCTAGCGGGACTAGCGGAATCACAGATACGCAGTATTTT. Protein sequence: CSASGTSGITDTQYF.